Here is one TCR beta chain with its context. Just one base apart from a much larger clone, this may be a read error. This entry comes from a study of blood T cells in healthy people across ages. The CDR3 runs 12 residues. Between the trimmed V and J ends, which lost 4 bases and 12 bases, there was a span of 15 bases. Germline assignment: CDR1 ENHRY and CDR2 SYGVKD. A second roughly 6 to 11 cycle PCR used barcoded and J-beta primers. Tags on each cDNA molecule came from a template-switch adaptor with 12 random nucleotides. TCRdb ran MiXCR on the 5' RACE reads and lists one entry per CDR3 protein. The data hold 900,000 to 950,000 distinct CDR3 sequences, with about 29% observed a single time. These data are also associated with another study on T cells of mothers and their children.

J is TRBJ2-5 and V is TRBV10-3; no definite D call. The sample was blood. The sequence was collected from a middle-aged woman in good health. CDR3 in amino acids: CAISVTEAIEYF. CDR3 nucleotide sequence: TGTGCCATCAGTGTCACAGAGGCGATCGAGTACTTC.